This T cell receptor beta chain stems from a study of shared clonotypes between healthy human individuals. The CDR3 extends over 14 amino acids. Germline V gene data show CDR1 as SQVTM and CDR2 as ANQGSEA. The V end lost 4 bases, the J end lost 3 bases, and 14 bases lay between the germline ends. TCRdb's copy holds only in-frame clones and misses some; the assay was immunoSEQ multiplex PCR. In the table there are some 2,500,000 clones, more than 85% of which are singletons. Specimen: naive CD4+ T cells from PBMCs. The sample's subset: CD45RA+ positively selected. The chain employs TRBV29-1 and TRBJ2-3; D not resolved. The sequence derives from a man aged 18 to 30 in good health. Some clones in this sample may be carry-over from other donors' samples. CDR3 nucleotide sequence: TGCAGCGTTGGGGCGTTTCTGGGGACAGATACGCAGTATTTT. Its translation is CSVGAFLGTDTQYF.